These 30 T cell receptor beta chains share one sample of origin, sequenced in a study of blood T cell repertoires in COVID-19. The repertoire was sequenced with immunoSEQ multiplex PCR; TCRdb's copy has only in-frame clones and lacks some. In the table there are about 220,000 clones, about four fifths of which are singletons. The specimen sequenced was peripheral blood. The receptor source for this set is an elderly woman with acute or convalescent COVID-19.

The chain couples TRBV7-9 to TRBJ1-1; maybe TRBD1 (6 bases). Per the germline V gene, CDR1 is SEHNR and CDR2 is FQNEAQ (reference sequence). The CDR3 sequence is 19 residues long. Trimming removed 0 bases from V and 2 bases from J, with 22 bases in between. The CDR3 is CASSLAWDAGGARNTEAFF. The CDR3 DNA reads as TGTGCCAGCAGCTTAGCGTGGGATGCGGGGGGCGCTAGAAACACTGAAGCTTTCTTT.

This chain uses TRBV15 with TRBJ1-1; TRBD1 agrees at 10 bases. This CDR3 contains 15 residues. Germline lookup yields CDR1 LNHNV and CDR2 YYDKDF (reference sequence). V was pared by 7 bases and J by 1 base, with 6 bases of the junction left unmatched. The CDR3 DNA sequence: TGTGCCACCATGGACAGGGGGTCCGAGAACACTGAAGCTTTCTTT. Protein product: CATMDRGSENTEAFF.

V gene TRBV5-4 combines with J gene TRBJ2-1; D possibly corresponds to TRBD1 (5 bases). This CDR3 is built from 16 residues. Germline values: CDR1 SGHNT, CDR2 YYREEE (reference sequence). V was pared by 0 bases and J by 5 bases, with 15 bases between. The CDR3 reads CASSLGRGRLNNEQFF. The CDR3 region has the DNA TGTGCCAGCAGCTTGGGTAGGGGTAGGCTGAACAATGAGCAGTTCTTC.

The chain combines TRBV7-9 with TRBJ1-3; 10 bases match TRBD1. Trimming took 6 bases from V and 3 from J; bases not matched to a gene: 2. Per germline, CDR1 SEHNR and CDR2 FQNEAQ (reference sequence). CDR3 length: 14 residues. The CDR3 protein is CASRTGGGGNTIYF. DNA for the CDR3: TGTGCCAGCAGGACAGGGGGCGGTGGAAACACCATATATTTT.

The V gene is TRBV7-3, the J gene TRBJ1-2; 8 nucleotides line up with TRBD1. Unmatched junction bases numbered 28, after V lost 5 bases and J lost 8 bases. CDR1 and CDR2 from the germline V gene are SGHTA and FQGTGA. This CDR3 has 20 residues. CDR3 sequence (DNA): TGTGCCAGCAGCCCCCTGAATGCAGGGGGCAACTTACCCCCTCACGGAGGCTACACCTTC. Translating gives CASSPLNAGGNLPPHGGYTF. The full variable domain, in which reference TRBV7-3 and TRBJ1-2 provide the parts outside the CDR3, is GAGVSQTPSNKVTEKGKYVELRCDPISGHTALYWYRQSLGQGPEFLIYFQGTGAADDSGLPNDRFFAVRPEGSVSTLKIQRTERGDSAVYLCASSPLNAGGNLPPHGGYTFGSGTRLTVV.

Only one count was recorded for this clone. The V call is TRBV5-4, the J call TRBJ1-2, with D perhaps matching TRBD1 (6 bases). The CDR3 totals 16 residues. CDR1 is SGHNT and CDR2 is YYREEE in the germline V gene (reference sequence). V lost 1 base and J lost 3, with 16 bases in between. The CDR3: CASSLFRGAVDYGYTF. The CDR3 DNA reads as TGTGCCAGCAGCTTGTTCCGGGGGGCCGTTGACTATGGCTACACCTTC.

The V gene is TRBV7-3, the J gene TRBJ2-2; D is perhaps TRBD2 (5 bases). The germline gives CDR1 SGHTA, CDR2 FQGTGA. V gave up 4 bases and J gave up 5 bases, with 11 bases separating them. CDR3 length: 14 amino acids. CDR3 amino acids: CASSSLTGTGELFF. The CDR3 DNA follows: TGTGCCAGCAGCTCACTAACGGGAACCGGGGAGCTGTTTTTT.

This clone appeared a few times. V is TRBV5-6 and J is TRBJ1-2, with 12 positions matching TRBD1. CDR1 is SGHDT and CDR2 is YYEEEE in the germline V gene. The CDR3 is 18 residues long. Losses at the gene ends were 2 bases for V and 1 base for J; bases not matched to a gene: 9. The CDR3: CASSLPGTGGLFNYGYTF. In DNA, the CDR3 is TGTGCCAGCAGCTTACCCGGGACAGGGGGCCTCTTTAACTATGGCTACACCTTC. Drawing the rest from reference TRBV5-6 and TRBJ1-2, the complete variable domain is DAGVTQSPTHLIKTRGQQVTLRCSPKSGHDTVSWYQQALGQGPQFIFQYYEEEERQRGNFPDRFSGHQFPNYSSELNVNALLLGDSALYLCASSLPGTGGLFNYGYTFGSGTRLTVV.

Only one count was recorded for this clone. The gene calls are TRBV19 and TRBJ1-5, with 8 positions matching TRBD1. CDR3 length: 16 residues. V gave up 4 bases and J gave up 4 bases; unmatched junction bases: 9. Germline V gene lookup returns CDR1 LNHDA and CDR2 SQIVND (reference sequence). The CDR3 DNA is TGTGCCAGTAGTAATTCACGACAGGGGTATAATCAGCCCCAGCATTTT. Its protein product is CASSNSRQGYNQPQHF.

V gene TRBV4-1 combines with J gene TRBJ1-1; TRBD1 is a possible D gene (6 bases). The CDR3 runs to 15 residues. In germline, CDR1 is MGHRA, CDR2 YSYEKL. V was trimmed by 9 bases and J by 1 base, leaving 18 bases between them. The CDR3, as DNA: TGCGCCAGTACAGGGTTGTCTCGAGGGAACACTGAAGCTTTCTTT. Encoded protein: CASTGLSRGNTEAFF.

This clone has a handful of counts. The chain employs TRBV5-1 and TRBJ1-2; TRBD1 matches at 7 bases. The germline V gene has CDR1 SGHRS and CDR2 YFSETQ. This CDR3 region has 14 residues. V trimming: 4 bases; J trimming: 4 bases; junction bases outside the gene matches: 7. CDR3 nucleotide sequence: TGCGCCAGCAGCAGGGAAGGGGGCGGCTATGGCTACACCTTC. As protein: CASSREGGGYGYTF.

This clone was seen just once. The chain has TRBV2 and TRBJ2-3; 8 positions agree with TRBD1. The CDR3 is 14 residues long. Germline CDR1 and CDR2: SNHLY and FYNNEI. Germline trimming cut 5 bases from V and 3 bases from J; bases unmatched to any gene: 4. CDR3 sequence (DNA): TGTGCCAGCAGTTGGACAGGGTGGACAGATACGCAGTATTTT. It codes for CASSWTGWTDTQYF.

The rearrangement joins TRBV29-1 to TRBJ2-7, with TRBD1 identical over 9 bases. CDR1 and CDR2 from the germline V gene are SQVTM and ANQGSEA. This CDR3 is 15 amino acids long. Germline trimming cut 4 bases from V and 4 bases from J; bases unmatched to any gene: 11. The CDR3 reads CSVVADRGFMYEQYF. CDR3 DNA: TGCAGCGTTGTCGCCGACAGGGGGTTTATGTACGAGCAGTACTTC.

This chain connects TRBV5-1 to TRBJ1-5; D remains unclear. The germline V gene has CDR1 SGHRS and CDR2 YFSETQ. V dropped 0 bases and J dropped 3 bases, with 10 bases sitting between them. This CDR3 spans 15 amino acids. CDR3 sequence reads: CASSLGSSVNQPQHF. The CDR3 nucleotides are TGCGCCAGCAGCTTGGGTTCCAGCGTCAATCAGCCCCAGCATTTT.

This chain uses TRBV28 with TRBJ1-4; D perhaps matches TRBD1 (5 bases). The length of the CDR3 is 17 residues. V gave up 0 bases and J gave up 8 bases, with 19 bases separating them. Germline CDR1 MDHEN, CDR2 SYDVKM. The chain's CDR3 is CASSLWEAPRRDEKLFF. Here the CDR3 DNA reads TGTGCCAGCAGTTTATGGGAGGCACCCCGGAGGGACGAAAAACTGTTTTTT.

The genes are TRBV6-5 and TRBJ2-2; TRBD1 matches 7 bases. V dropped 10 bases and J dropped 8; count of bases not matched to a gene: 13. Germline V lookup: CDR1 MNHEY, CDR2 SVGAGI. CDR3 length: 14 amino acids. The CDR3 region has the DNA TGTGCCACCAGAGACAGGGAATCACGGGGGGAGCTGTTTTTT. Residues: CATRDRESRGELFF.

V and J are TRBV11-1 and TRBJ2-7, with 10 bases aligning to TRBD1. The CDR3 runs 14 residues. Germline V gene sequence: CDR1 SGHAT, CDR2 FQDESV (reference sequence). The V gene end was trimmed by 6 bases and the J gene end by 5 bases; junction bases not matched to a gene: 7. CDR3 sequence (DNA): TGTGCCAGCAGGAGGGGACAGGGGAGGAACGAGCAGTACTTC. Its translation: CASRRGQGRNEQYF.

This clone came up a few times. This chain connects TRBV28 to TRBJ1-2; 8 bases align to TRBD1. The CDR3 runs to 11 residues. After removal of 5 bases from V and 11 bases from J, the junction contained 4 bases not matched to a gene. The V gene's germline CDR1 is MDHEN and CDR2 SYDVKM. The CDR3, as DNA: TGTGCCAGCAGTGCAGACAGGGGATACACCTTC. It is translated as CASSADRGYTF.

For the CDR3, the DNA is TGTGCCAGCAGCGTAGAATCGGCGGGGGGCAGGGGAGATACGCAGTATTTT. As protein: CASSVESAGGRGDTQYF. V is TRBV9 and J is TRBJ2-3; TRBD2 matches 8 bases. The germline CDR1 and CDR2 sequences are SGDLS and YYNGEE. Trimming cost V 0 bases and J 5 bases; bases outside gene matches: 11. This CDR3 comprises 17 residues.

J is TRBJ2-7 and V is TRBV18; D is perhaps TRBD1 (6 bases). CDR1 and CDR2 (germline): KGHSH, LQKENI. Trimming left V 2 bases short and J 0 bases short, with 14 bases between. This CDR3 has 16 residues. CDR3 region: CASSPRGQRSSYEQYF. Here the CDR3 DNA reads TGTGCCAGCTCACCAAGAGGACAGAGAAGCTCCTACGAGCAGTACTTC.

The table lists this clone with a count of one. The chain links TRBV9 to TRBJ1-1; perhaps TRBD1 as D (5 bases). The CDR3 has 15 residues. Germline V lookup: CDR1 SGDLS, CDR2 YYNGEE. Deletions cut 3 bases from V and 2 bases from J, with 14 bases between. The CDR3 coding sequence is TGTGCCAGCAGCGCGAGAGCAGGGTACAACACTGAAGCTTTCTTT. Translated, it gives CASSARAGYNTEAFF.

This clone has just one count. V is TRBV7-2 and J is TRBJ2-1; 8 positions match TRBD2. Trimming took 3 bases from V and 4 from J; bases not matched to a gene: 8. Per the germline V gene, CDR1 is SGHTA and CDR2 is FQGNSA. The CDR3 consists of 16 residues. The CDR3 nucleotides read TGTGCCAGCAGCTTGGTCGGGGGGGCCGGTTACAATGAGCAGTTCTTC. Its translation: CASSLVGGAGYNEQFF.

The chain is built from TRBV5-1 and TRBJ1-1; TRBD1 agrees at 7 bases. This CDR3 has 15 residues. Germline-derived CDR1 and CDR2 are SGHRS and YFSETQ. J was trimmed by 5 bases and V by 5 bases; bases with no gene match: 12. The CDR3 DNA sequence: TGCGCCAGCAGTGAGACAGGGCCGATTGGTACTGAAGCTTTCTTT. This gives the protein CASSETGPIGTEAFF.

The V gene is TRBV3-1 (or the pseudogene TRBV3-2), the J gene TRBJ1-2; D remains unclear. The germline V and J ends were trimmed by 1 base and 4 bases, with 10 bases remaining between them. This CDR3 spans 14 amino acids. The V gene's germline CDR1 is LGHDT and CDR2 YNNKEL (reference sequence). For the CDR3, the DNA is TGTGCCAGCAGCCAAGCGACAAATGCCTATGGCTACACCTTC. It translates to CASSQATNAYGYTF.

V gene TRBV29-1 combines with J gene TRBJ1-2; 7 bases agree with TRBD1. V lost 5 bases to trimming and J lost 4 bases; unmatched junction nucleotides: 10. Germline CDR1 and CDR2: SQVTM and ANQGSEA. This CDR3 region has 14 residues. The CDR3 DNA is TGCAGCGTTTTGACAGGGCCTCGTTCCTATGGCTACACCTTC. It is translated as CSVLTGPRSYGYTF.

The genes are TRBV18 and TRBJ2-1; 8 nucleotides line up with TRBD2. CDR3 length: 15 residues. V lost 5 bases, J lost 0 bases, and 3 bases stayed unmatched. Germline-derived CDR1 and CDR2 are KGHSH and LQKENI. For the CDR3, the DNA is TGTGCCAGCTCAACGACTAGCGACTCCTACAATGAGCAGTTCTTC. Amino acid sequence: CASSTTSDSYNEQFF.

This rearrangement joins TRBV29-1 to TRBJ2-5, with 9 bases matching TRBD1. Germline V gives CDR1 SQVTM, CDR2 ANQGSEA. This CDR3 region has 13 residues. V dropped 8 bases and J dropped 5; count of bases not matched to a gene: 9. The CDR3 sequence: CSTNRDRAETQYF. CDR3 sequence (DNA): TGCAGCACGAACCGGGACAGGGCTGAGACCCAGTACTTC.

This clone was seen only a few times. The CDR3 loop reads CASSQPQGLGYTF. Here the CDR3 DNA reads TGTGCCAGCAGCCAACCTCAGGGACTTGGCTACACCTTC. This chain joins TRBV7-9 and TRBJ1-2; D may be TRBD1 (5 bases). V was shortened by 5 bases and J by 7 bases, with 14 bases between the two germline ends. Germline assignment: CDR1 SEHNR and CDR2 FQNEAQ (reference sequence). The CDR3 spans 13 residues. Complete variable domain (other parts from reference TRBV7-9 and TRBJ1-2): DTGVSQNPRHKITKRGQNVTFRCDPISEHNRLYWYRQTLGQGPEFLTYFQNEAQLEKSRLLSDRFSAERPKGSFSTLEIQRTEQGDSAMYLCASSQPQGLGYTFGSGTRLTVV.

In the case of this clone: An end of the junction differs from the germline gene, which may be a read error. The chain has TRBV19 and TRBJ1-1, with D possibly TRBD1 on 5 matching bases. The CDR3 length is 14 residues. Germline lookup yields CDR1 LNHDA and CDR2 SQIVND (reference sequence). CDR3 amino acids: CASSILAGNAEAFF. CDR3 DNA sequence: TGTGCCAGTAGTATTTTGGCAGGGAACGCTGAAGCTTTCTTT.

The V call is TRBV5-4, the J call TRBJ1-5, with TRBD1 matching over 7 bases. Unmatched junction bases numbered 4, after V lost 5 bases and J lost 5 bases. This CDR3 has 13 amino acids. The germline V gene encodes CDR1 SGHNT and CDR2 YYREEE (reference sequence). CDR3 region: CASSYDRDQPQHF. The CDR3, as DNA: TGTGCCAGCAGTTACGACAGGGATCAGCCCCAGCATTTT.